The 3 T cell receptor beta chains presented below share a single source sample, sequenced in a study of T-cell reconstitution after alpha-beta-depleted transplantation in children listed by TCRdb under 2016. Library generation was performed with PCR. Instrument used: Illumina HiSeq 2500. TCR libraries were prepared with molecular barcoding, using unique molecular identifiers to normalize TCRbeta repertoire quantification. Starting from the raw public reads, TCRdb applied fastp trimming at Q25, assembled clones with MiXCR and retained in-frame beta chains. Every CDR3 protein is listed once, alongside the most common genes and DNA of its rows. The sample has roughly 670,000 distinct CDR3 sequences on record, around 13% of them singletons. The leading ten clones occupy 0.75% to 0.85% of the sample. The treatment or condition label, read with the paper, signifies: allogeneic hematopoietic cell transplantation with graft depleted of TCRalphabeta T cells and CD19 B cells.

This specimen was PBMCs, taken before TCRalphabeta/CD19-depleted stem cell transplant. These TCRs come from a girl aged 2-10 years with congenital amegakaryocytic thrombocytopenia, due to receive a stem cell transplant.

This clonotype was detected only a few times. The V and J genes are TRBV5-5 and TRBJ2-1; D is unresolved. CDR3 length: 15 residues. Germline CDR1 is SGHKS and CDR2 is YYEKEE (reference sequence). V lost 0 bases and J 6 bases, leaving 13 bases between the germline ends. The CDR3, as DNA: TGTGCCAGCAGCTTGGCCGGAGTTCGATTCAATGAGCAGTTCTTC. Its translation is CASSLAGVRFNEQFF.

The gene calls are TRBV2 and TRBJ2-1; D ambiguous. Deletions cut 3 bases from V and 2 bases from J, with 8 bases between. This CDR3 region has 14 residues. Germline loops: CDR1 SNHLY, CDR2 FYNNEI. The CDR3 DNA reads as TGTGCCAGCAGTGACGGAGTTGCCTACAATGAGCAGTTCTTC. Protein product: CASSDGVAYNEQFF.

As to this clonotype: An end of the junction differs from the germline gene, which may be a read error. This rearrangement joins TRBV20-1 to TRBJ2-1; D is ambiguous. CDR1 is DFQATT, CDR2 SNEGSKA, per germline (reference sequence). The CDR3 runs to 16 residues. The CDR3 coding sequence is TGCTGTGCTAGGGATTACCTTGGCCTTGGCTACAATGAGCAGTTCTTC. Its protein product is CCARDYLGLGYNEQFF.